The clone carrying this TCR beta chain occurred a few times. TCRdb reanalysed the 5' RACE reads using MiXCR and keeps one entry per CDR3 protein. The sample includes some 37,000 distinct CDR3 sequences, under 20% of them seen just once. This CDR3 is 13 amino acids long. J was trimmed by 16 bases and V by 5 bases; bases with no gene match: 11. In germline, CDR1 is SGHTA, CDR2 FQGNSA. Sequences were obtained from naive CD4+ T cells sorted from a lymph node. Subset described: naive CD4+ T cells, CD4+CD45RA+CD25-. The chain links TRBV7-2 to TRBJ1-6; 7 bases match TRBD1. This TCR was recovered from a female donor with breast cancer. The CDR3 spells CASSLGGSPSLHF. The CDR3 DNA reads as TGTGCCAGCAGCCTAGGGGGCAGTCCCTCTCTCCACTTT.